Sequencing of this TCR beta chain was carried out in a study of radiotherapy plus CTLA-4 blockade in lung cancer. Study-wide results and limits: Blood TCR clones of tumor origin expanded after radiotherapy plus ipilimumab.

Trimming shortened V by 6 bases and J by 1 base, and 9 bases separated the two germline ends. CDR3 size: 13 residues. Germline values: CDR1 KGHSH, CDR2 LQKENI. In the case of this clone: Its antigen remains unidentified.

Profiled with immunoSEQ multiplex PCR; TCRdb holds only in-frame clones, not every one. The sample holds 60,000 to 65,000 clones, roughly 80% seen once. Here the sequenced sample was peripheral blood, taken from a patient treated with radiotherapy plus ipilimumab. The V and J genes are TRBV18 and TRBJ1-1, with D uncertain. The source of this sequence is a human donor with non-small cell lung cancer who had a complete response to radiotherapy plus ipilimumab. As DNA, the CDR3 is TGTGCCAGCTCGCTAGAATGGAACACTGAAGCTTTCTTT. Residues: CASSLEWNTEAFF.